A single sample is the source of the 11 T cell receptor beta chains below, sequenced in a study of blood T cell repertoires in COVID-19. TCRdb's table, derived via immunoSEQ multiplex PCR, lists solely in-frame clones and lacks some. Of about 160,000 clones listed, around 82% are singletons. Input material: peripheral blood. These receptors originate from a woman between 40 and 50 years old with COVID-19, enrolled during active disease.

This chain connects TRBV7-9 to TRBJ2-3, with D possibly TRBD2 on 5 matching bases. Trimming removed 1 base from V and 3 bases from J, with 14 bases in between. Germline V gene lookup returns CDR1 SEHNR and CDR2 FQNEAQ (reference sequence). This CDR3 is built from 16 residues. The CDR3 DNA reads TGTGCCAGCAGCTTAGGGAGGTCAGGAGGAACAGATACGCAGTATTTT. Translation gives CASSLGRSGGTDTQYF.

The CDR3 region is CASSLGGSNTGELFF. CDR3 nucleotides: TGTGCCAGCAGCCTAGGGGGCTCGAACACCGGGGAGCTGTTTTTT. The chain has TRBV3-1 (or the pseudogene TRBV3-2) and TRBJ2-2, with 7 nucleotides matching TRBD1. CDR1 is LGHDT and CDR2 is YNNKEL in the germline V gene (reference sequence). The J segment lost 0 bases and the V segment lost 4 bases, leaving 2 bases of the junction unmatched. The CDR3 runs to 15 residues.

The chain employs TRBV27 and TRBJ1-1, with D possibly being TRBD1 (5 bases). The CDR3 length is 13 residues. V was cut by 3 bases and J by 4 bases, with 9 bases left in between. CDR1 MNHEY and CDR2 SMNVEV come from the germline V gene (reference sequence). The CDR3 loop is CASSFSGVTEAFF. As DNA, the CDR3 is TGTGCCAGCAGTTTTTCGGGGGTCACTGAAGCTTTCTTT.

The CDR3 DNA is TGTGCCAGTAGTATGCCAAGGGGGTCGAGCACAGATACGCAGTATTTT. Protein sequence: CASSMPRGSSTDTQYF. The V gene is TRBV19, the J gene TRBJ2-3; D perhaps matches TRBD1 (6 bases). This CDR3 comprises 16 residues. The ends were cut back, 3 bases at V and 0 bases at J, with 13 bases in the middle. Germline values: CDR1 LNHDA, CDR2 SQIVND (reference sequence).

The CDR3 nucleotides are TGTGCCAGCAGCACAGATACCGAAGTGGGGGCTGGACATTTT. This encodes CASSTDTEVGAGHF. The chain combines TRBV7-9 with TRBJ1-5, with D perhaps TRBD1 (6 bases). The CDR3 runs 14 residues. Germline-derived CDR1 and CDR2 are SEHNR and FQNEAQ (reference sequence). The V and J ends lost 5 bases and 16 bases respectively, with 24 bases between them.

J is TRBJ1-2 and V is TRBV28; D is perhaps TRBD1 (5 bases). Deletions cut 5 bases from V and 5 bases from J, with 12 bases between. Germline assignment: CDR1 MDHEN and CDR2 SYDVKM. The CDR3 has 13 residues. The CDR3 sequence: CASSGGGLYGYTF. In DNA form, the CDR3 reads TGTGCCAGCAGTGGCGGGGGATTATATGGCTACACCTTC.

This clone was seen only a few times. V usage is TRBV19 and J usage is TRBJ1-2; maybe TRBD1 (6 bases). There are 12 residues in the CDR3. The V end was cut by 4 bases, the J end by 7 bases, with 10 bases between. The germline V gene encodes CDR1 LNHDA and CDR2 SQIVND (reference sequence). CDR3 residues: CASSTRQAGYTF. CDR3 DNA: TGTGCCAGTAGTACTCGACAGGCTGGCTACACCTTC.

The chain is built from TRBV2 and TRBJ1-1; 9 bases fit TRBD1. The CDR3 is made up of 15 amino acids. The ends lost 6 bases at V and 0 bases at J; junction bases unmatched: 5. Germline CDR1 reads SNHLY; CDR2 reads FYNNEI. The CDR3 nucleotides are TGTGCCAGCAGAGCCGGGACAGGGTTGAACACTGAAGCTTTCTTT. Its translation is CASRAGTGLNTEAFF.

V gene TRBV5-1 combines with J gene TRBJ2-5; TRBD1 matches at 8 bases. J gave up 5 bases and V 6 bases, and 6 bases lay outside the gene matches. In germline, CDR1 is SGHRS, CDR2 YFSETQ. The length of the CDR3 is 13 residues. The CDR3 protein is CASTRDRRETQYF. Written as DNA, the CDR3 is TGCGCCAGCACCAGGGACAGGAGGGAGACCCAGTACTTC. The variable domain in full, with the rest retrieved from reference TRBV5-1 and TRBJ2-5, is KAGVTQTPRYLIKTRGQQVTLSCSPISGHRSVSWYQQTPGQGLQFLFEYFSETQRNKGNFPGRFSGRQFSNSRSEMNVSTLELGDSALYLCASTRDRRETQYFGPGTRLLVL.

The rearrangement uses TRBV5-4 and TRBJ2-7, with 11 bases fitting TRBD2. The CDR3 has 16 residues. With 4 bases clipped from V and 0 bases from J, the junction kept 6 bases outside the gene matches. Per the germline V gene, CDR1 is SGHNT and CDR2 is YYREEE (reference sequence). The DNA of the CDR3 is TGTGCCAGCAGCGCGGGACTAGCGGCCCTCTCCTACGAGCAGTACTTC. This codes for CASSAGLAALSYEQYF.

The chain uses TRBV24-1 and TRBJ2-3; TRBD1 agrees at 10 bases. The CDR3 contains 15 residues. V shed 6 bases and J 2 bases; nucleotides not matched to a gene: 4. Germline V CDR1 and CDR2: KGHDR, SFDVKD. The CDR3 protein is CATSPGTGATDTQYF. The CDR3 DNA sequence: TGTGCCACCAGTCCCGGGACAGGGGCCACAGATACGCAGTATTTT.